The 3 T cell receptor beta chains presented below share a single source sample, sequenced in a study of identical twins. TCRdb analysed the 5' RACE reads with MiXCR anew, one entry per CDR3 protein. The data contain some 330,000 distinct CDR3 sequences, 8.5% to 10% of them seen just once; the ten biggest clones take up roughly 9%. Sequenced input: naive T cells sorted from blood. Source of these receptors: a woman aged 45-59 years in good health.

This chain links TRBV12-5 with TRBJ2-6, with D maybe TRBD2 (5 bases). Germline CDR1 is LGHNT and CDR2 is FRNRAP. Trimming left V 0 bases short and J 0 bases short, with 6 bases between. This CDR3 spans 16 amino acids. CDR3 region: CASGLVGLSGANVLTF. The CDR3 DNA follows: TGTGCTAGTGGTTTGGTAGGACTCTCTGGGGCCAACGTCCTGACTTTC.

This clonotype was seen many times. The DNA for the CDR3 is TGTGCCAGCAGCCCGCGGACACCCGGAGGGAGCACTGAAGCTTTCTTT. Protein sequence: CASSPRTPGGSTEAFF. The V gene is TRBV9, the J gene TRBJ1-1; TRBD1 is a possible D gene (5 bases). CDR1 and CDR2 from the germline V gene are SGDLS and YYNGEE. This CDR3 spans 16 amino acids. The V end was cut by 4 bases, the J end by 4 bases, with 20 bases between.

This clonotype was picked up many times. The rearrangement joins TRBV4-1 to TRBJ2-3; TRBD2 matches 15 bases. The CDR3 spans 22 residues. Looked up from germline, CDR1 is MGHRA and CDR2 is YSYEKL. V was clipped by 4 bases and J by 0 bases; unmatched bases: 17. CDR3 nucleotide sequence: TGCGCCAGCAGCCTCCTAGCGGGGACTAGCGGGAGGAGGGACACTAGCACAGATACGCAGTATTTT. Translating gives CASSLLAGTSGRRDTSTDTQYF.